The following is a T cell receptor beta chain sequence with its context. Antigen: not known. The data originate from a study of cytomegalovirus exposure and HLA in healthy donors. V was cut by 1 base and J by 2 bases, with 12 bases left in between. The CDR3 has 15 residues. The germline V gene encodes CDR1 SGHDN and CDR2 FVKESK. Study-wide results and caveats: In all likelihood, a cluster of highly shared sequence variants was a sequencing artifact. V- and J-gene trimming in TCR beta was tied to a missense DCLRE1C variant by an analysis performed later.

This PCR relied on a set of 60 Vbeta primers and 13 Jbeta primers. Profiled with immunoSEQ multiplex PCR; TCRdb holds only in-frame clones, not every one. This table has roughly 120,000 clones, 81% appearing once. This sequence was found in a woman aged 25 to 45 in good health and CMV-seronegative. The chain uses TRBV14 and TRBJ2-7; D not certain. The specimen sequenced was PBMCs. The CDR3 spells CASSQGRGVTYEQYF. The CDR3 bases are TGTGCCAGCAGCCAAGGAAGAGGCGTTACCTACGAGCAGTACTTC. Full variable domain (outside the CDR3, taken from reference TRBV14 and TRBJ2-7): EAGVTQFPSHSVIEKGQTVTLRCDPISGHDNLYWYRRVMGKEIKFLLHFVKESKQDESGMPNNRFLAERTGGTYSTLKVQPAELEDSGVYFCASSQGRGVTYEQYFGPGTRLTVT.